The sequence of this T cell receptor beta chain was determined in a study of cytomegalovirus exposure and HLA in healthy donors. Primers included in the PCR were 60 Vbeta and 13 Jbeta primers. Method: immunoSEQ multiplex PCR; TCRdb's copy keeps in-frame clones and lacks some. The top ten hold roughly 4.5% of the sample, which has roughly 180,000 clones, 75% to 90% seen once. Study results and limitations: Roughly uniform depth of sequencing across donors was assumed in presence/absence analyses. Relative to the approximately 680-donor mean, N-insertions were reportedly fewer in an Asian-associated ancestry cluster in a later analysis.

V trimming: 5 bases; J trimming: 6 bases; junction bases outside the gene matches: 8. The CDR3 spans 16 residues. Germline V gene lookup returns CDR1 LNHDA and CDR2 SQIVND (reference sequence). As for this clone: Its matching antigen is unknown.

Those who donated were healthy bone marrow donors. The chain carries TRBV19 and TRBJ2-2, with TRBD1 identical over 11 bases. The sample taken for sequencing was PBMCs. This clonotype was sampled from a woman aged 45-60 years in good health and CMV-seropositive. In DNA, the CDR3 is TGTGCCAGTAGTGTTTCGGGGACAGGGGGATCCGGGGAGCTGTTTTTT. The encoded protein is CASSVSGTGGSGELFF.